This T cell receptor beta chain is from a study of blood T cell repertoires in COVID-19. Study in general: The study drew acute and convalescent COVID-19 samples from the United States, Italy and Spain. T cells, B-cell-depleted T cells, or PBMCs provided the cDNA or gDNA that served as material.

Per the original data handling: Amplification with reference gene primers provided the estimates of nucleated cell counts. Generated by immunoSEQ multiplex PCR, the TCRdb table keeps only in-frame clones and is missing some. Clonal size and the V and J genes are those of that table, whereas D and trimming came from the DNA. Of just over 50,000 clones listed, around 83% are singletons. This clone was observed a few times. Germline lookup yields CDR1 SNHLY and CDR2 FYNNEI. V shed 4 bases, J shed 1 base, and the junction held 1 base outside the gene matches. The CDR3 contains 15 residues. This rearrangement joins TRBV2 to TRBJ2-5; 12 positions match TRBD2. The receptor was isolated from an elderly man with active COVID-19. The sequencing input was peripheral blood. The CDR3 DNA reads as TGTGCCAGCAGTGGGGGACTAGCGGGCCAAGAGACCCAGTACTTC. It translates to CASSGGLAGQETQYF. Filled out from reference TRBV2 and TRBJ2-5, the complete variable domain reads EPEVTQTPSHQVTQMGQEVILRCVPISNHLYFYWYRQILGQKVEFLVSFYNNEISEKSEIFDDQFSVERPDGSNFTLKIRSTKLEDSAMYFCASSGGLAGQETQYFGPGTRLLVL.